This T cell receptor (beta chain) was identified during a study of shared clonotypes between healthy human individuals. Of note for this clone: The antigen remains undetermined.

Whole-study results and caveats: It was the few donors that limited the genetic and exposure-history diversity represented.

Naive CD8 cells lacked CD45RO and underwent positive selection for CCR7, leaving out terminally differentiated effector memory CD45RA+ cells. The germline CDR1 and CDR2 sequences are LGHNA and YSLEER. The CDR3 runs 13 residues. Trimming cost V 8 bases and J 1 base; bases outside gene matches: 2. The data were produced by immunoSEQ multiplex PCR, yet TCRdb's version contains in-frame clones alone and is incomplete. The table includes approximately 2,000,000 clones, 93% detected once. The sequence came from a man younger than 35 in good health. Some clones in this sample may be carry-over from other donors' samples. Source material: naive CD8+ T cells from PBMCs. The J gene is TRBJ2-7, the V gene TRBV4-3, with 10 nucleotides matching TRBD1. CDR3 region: CASGDRGSYEQYF. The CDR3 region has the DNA TGCGCCAGCGGGGACAGGGGATCCTACGAGCAGTACTTC.